One and the same sample provided the 21 T cell receptor beta chains below, sequenced in a study of Ad26.COV2.S vaccination and SARS-CoV-2 variants. The treatment is: about 20 received Ad26.COV2.S at low or high dose, single or two shots; roughly five received placebo; per-sample allocation not given. Specimens were obtained on day 63 following the first vaccine or placebo injection. Measured with immunoSEQ multiplex PCR; TCRdb has only the in-frame clones, and not every one. The sample includes 380,000 or so clones, 80% to 90% seen only once; the top ten take roughly 7.4%. Sequences were derived from peripheral blood, sampled in a trial of Ad26.COV2.S vaccine versus placebo. These receptors came from a person between 18 and 60 years old who received the Ad26.COV2.S COVID-19 vaccine or a placebo.

This rearrangement joins TRBV7-3 to TRBJ1-1, with D perhaps matching TRBD1 (6 bases). Per germline, CDR1 SGHTA and CDR2 FQGTGA. CDR3 size: 14 residues. V was shortened by 4 bases and J by 4 bases, with 13 bases between the two germline ends. The CDR3 DNA reads TGTGCCAGCAGCTCGAACGGGGGCGGCACTGAAGCTTTCTTT. Its protein product is CASSSNGGGTEAFF.

V gene TRBV18 combines with J gene TRBJ1-5; 8 bases fit TRBD1. From germline, CDR1 is KGHSH and CDR2 LQKENI. V lost 6 bases to trimming and J lost 1 base; unmatched junction nucleotides: 8. This CDR3 region has 16 residues. The CDR3, as DNA: TGTGCCAGCTCGCCTCAGGGGGCAAGGAGCAATCAGCCCCAGCATTTT. Its translation: CASSPQGARSNQPQHF.

The chain uses TRBV29-1 and TRBJ1-2, with D perhaps matching TRBD1 (5 bases). Germline-derived CDR1 and CDR2 are SQVTM and ANQGSEA. This CDR3 is 14 amino acids long. Trimming took 5 bases from V and 4 from J, leaving 17 bases between them. CDR3 protein: CSVFTVGGSYGYTF. CDR3 in DNA: TGCAGCGTTTTCACCGTGGGGGGGTCCTATGGCTACACCTTC. The variable domain in full, completed from reference TRBV29-1 and TRBJ1-2, reads SAVISQKPSRDICQRGTSLTIQCQVDSQVTMMFWYRQQPGQSLTLIATANQGSEATYESGFVIDKFPISRPNLTFSTLTVSNMSPEDSSIYLCSVFTVGGSYGYTFGSGTRLTVV.

The V gene is TRBV20-1, the J gene TRBJ1-1, with TRBD1 as a possible D gene (5 bases). Germline CDR1 and CDR2: DFQATT and SNEGSKA (reference sequence). The V end was cut by 3 bases, the J end by 11 bases, with 10 bases between. The CDR3 runs 10 residues. CDR3 amino acids: CSASHGAAFF. The CDR3 coding sequence is TGCAGTGCTAGTCACGGGGCGGCTTTCTTT.

The CDR3 region has the DNA TGTGCCAGCAGTTACGCGGGGGTCTGGGAACGTCGAGATGGCTACACCTTC. Amino acid sequence: CASSYAGVWERRDGYTF. The chain combines TRBV6-2 or TRBV6-3 with TRBJ1-2, with D perhaps TRBD1 (5 bases). This CDR3 comprises 17 residues. Per germline, CDR1 MNHEY and CDR2 SVGEGT. The V end lost 2 bases, the J end lost 6 bases, and 22 bases lay between the germline ends.

CDR3 loop: CASSLQPGRGGSPLHF. For the CDR3, the DNA is TGCGCCAGCAGCCTTCAGCCCGGAAGGGGGGGATCACCCCTCCACTTT. The chain is built from TRBV5-1 and TRBJ1-6; D possibly corresponds to TRBD1 (6 bases). V shed 4 bases and J shed 10 bases, with 21 bases lying between them. The CDR3 covers 16 residues. Germline assignment: CDR1 SGHRS and CDR2 YFSETQ.

The chain recombines TRBV3-1 (or the pseudogene TRBV3-2) with TRBJ2-1; 8 bases fit TRBD1. The germline gives CDR1 LGHDT, CDR2 YNNKEL (reference sequence). Germline trimming cut 4 bases from V and 6 bases from J; bases unmatched to any gene: 8. The CDR3 loop spans 15 amino acids. The CDR3, as DNA: TGTGCCAGCAGCCTTGACAGGGGAAGAAGCAATGAGCAGTTCTTC. This sequence encodes CASSLDRGRSNEQFF.

The chain recombines TRBV4-1 with TRBJ1-3; the match to TRBD1 covers 7 bases. With V trimmed by 3 bases and J by 4 bases, 9 bases remained unmatched. Germline CDR1 is MGHRA and CDR2 is YSYEKL. This CDR3 is 16 amino acids long. CDR3 nucleotides: TGCGCCAGCAGCCAGATGGGTAGGGGGCTCGGAAACACCATATATTTT. As protein: CASSQMGRGLGNTIYF.

Comment on this clone: A junction boundary mismatches the germline segment, possibly from a read error. The J gene is TRBJ2-3, the V gene TRBV29-1, with TRBD2 as a possible D gene (5 bases). There are 14 residues in the CDR3. From germline, CDR1 is SQVTM and CDR2 ANQGSEA. For the CDR3, the DNA is TGCAGCGCTGAAGCGGCGGTGGTCCTAGATACGCAGTATTTT. Translation: CSAEAAVVLDTQYF.

The chain recombines TRBV6-6 with TRBJ1-1, with unresolved D. Trimming left V 4 bases short and J 1 base short, with 7 bases between. There are 13 residues in the CDR3. CDR1 and CDR2 (germline): MNHNY, SVGAGI (reference sequence). The CDR3 sequence: CASSLLGNTEAFF. The CDR3 DNA follows: TGTGCCAGCAGTTTATTAGGGAACACTGAAGCTTTCTTT.

This clone appeared once. The J gene is TRBJ2-4, the V gene TRBV20-1; D is ambiguous. The CDR3 is made up of 14 amino acids. The germline V gene encodes CDR1 DFQATT and CDR2 SNEGSKA (reference sequence). The V gene lost 3 bases and the J gene lost 5 bases, with 14 bases spanning the gap. The CDR3 loop reads CSASRPMIQNIQYF. Written as DNA, the CDR3 is TGCAGTGCTAGTCGACCTATGATTCAAAACATTCAGTACTTC.

In regard to this clone: At one of its ends the junction is not consistent with the germline gene, which may arise from a read error. This chain links TRBV30 with TRBJ2-3; D is perhaps TRBD1 (5 bases). Germline V gives CDR1 GTSNPN, CDR2 SVGIG (reference sequence). CDR3 length: 10 residues. Here the CDR3 reads CAWSDQGAFF. CDR3 coding DNA: TGTGCCTGGAGTGATCAGGGTGCATTTTTT. Supplemented by reference TRBV30 and TRBJ2-3, the full variable domain reads SQTIHQWPATLVQPVGSPLSLECTVEGTSNPNLYWYRQAAGRGLQLLFYSVGIGQISSEVPQNLSASRPQDRQFILSSKKLLLSDSGFYLCAWSDQGAFFGPGTRLTVL.

The chain is built from TRBV5-1 and TRBJ2-5, with D unresolved. The V end was cut by 0 bases, the J end by 5 bases, with 11 bases between. The germline CDR1 and CDR2 sequences are SGHRS and YFSETQ. This CDR3 is 14 amino acids long. This chain's CDR3 is CASSLGDLVETQYF. For the CDR3, the DNA is TGCGCCAGCAGCTTGGGCGACCTAGTGGAGACCCAGTACTTC.

This chain uses TRBV5-1 with TRBJ2-1; D is perhaps TRBD1 (6 bases). Trimming left V 3 bases short and J 6 bases short, with 10 bases between. Germline V gene data show CDR1 as SGHRS and CDR2 as YFSETQ. The CDR3 runs to 13 residues. CDR3 sequence (DNA): TGCGCCAGCAGCTATGGGGGCTTCAATGAGCAGTTCTTC. The encoded protein is CASSYGGFNEQFF.

This clone was recorded once. The chain combines TRBV2 with TRBJ2-2; no clear D. This CDR3 contains 14 residues. Looked up from germline, CDR1 is SNHLY and CDR2 is FYNNEI. The V end lost 6 bases, the J end lost 6 bases, and 14 bases lay between the germline ends. CDR3 loop: CASRSTAPAGELFF. The CDR3 DNA reads as TGTGCCAGCAGGTCTACAGCGCCGGCCGGGGAGCTGTTTTTT.

The chain has TRBV28 and TRBJ2-1; no clear D. V shed 5 bases and J shed 15 bases, with 20 bases lying between them. Germline CDR1 is MDHEN and CDR2 is SYDVKM. The CDR3 has 13 residues. The DNA of the CDR3 is TGTGCCAGCAGTCCTCCGGAGTTATCGGATCCGTTCTTC. Its protein is CASSPPELSDPFF. The full variable domain, its missing parts supplied by reference TRBV28 and TRBJ2-1, is DVKVTQSSRYLVKRTGEKVFLECVQDMDHENMFWYRQDPGLGLRLIYFSYDVKMKEKGDIPEGYSVSREKKERFSLILESASTNQTSMYLCASSPPELSDPFFGPGTRLTVL.

This clone was counted only a few times. CDR3 DNA sequence: TGTGCCAGCAGCCAAAGGACGACGGAGGGCAATCAGCCCCAGCATTTT. Translating gives CASSQRTTEGNQPQHF. This chain joins TRBV27 and TRBJ1-5; D not resolved. Germline lookup yields CDR1 MNHEY and CDR2 SMNVEV (reference sequence). The V end lost 6 bases, the J end lost 2 bases, and 17 bases lay between the germline ends. This CDR3 region has 16 residues.

The chain is built from TRBV30 and TRBJ2-7; unclear D gene. V lost 1 base, J lost 4 bases, and 5 bases lay in between. This CDR3 spans 11 amino acids. Germline V gene sequence: CDR1 GTSNPN, CDR2 SVGIG (reference sequence). CDR3 loop: CAWSETYEQYF. Written as DNA, the CDR3 is TGTGCCTGGAGTGAAACTTACGAGCAGTACTTC. Full variable domain (rest looked up from reference TRBV30 and TRBJ2-7): SQTIHQWPATLVQPVGSPLSLECTVEGTSNPNLYWYRQAAGRGLQLLFYSVGIGQISSEVPQNLSASRPQDRQFILSSKKLLLSDSGFYLCAWSETYEQYFGPGTRLTVT.

V usage is TRBV9 and J usage is TRBJ2-2; D is unclear. This CDR3 spans 15 amino acids. Germline V gene sequence: CDR1 SGDLS, CDR2 YYNGEE. Trimming removed 4 bases at V and 7 bases at J, with 17 bases between. The CDR3 DNA reads as TGTGCCAGCAGCTCCCGCCGTAGGGATGGCGGGGAGCTGTTTTTT. Protein product: CASSSRRRDGGELFF.

Only one count was recorded for this clone. The CDR3 here is CASSEGKVAYNEQFF. DNA of the CDR3: TGTGCCAGCAGCGAGGGGAAAGTAGCCTACAATGAGCAGTTCTTC. This rearrangement joins TRBV9 to TRBJ2-1; D may be TRBD1 (5 bases). This CDR3 has 15 amino acids. Trimming stripped 3 bases from V and 2 bases from J, with 12 bases between. Germline V gives CDR1 SGDLS, CDR2 YYNGEE.

V is TRBV10-1 and J is TRBJ2-7; TRBD1 matches at 7 bases. The V gene's germline CDR1 is WNHNN and CDR2 SYGVQD (reference sequence). The CDR3 runs 15 residues. The trim removed 5 bases at V and 5 bases at J, leaving 12 bases unmatched. DNA of the CDR3: TGCGCCAGCAGTAGAAGGGGGCAGGGGAACCACGAGCAGTACTTC. Translating it yields CASSRRGQGNHEQYF.